Listed here is a single T cell receptor (beta chain). The antigen remains undetermined. The data stem from a study of shared clonotypes between healthy human individuals. The CDR3 is 15 residues long. Per the germline V gene, CDR1 is SSHAT and CDR2 is FNYEAQ (reference sequence). The V end lost 5 bases, the J end lost 4 bases, and 17 bases lay between the germline ends. Study observations and caveats: Rarefaction exposed incomplete sorted-subset sequencing despite large depth.

The deep-level immunoSEQ assay was used. Repertoires were generated with immunoSEQ multiplex PCR, while TCRdb's copy carries only in-frame clones and drops some. Seen here are 600,000 to 750,000 clones, approximately 77% observed once, and the top ten hold under 2%. The sequencing input was memory CD4+ T cells sorted from blood. The subset denotes: CD45RA-negative fraction. V usage is TRBV7-7 and J usage is TRBJ2-5; possibly TRBD2 for D (5 bases). This sequence was found in a woman younger than 45 in good health. This chain's CDR3 is CASSASNVRGETQYF. The CDR3 DNA reads TGTGCCAGCAGCGCCTCAAACGTACGGGGAGAGACCCAGTACTTC.